This T cell receptor beta chain came from a study of T cell changes during pregnancy in multiple sclerosis. Sequenced by immunoSEQ multiplex PCR; TCRdb stores in-frame clones only, minus some. The profile shows 30,000 to 40,000 clones, more than 85% of them singletons. V lost 3 bases and J lost 0, with 12 bases in between. This CDR3 is built from 16 residues. Germline CDR1 and CDR2: PRHDT and FYEKMQ (reference sequence). The source is a female donor with multiple sclerosis, enrolled in a pregnancy study. The chain recombines TRBV13 with TRBJ2-4, with D hard to call. The sample here was CD8+ T cells from peripheral blood mononuclear cells, taken in the third trimester of pregnancy. The DNA of the CDR3 is TGTGCCAGCAGCTTTAGCCGGGTACTAGCCAAAAACATTCAGTACTTC. Its translation: CASSFSRVLAKNIQYF. Drawing the rest from reference TRBV13 and TRBJ2-4, the complete variable domain is AAGVIQSPRHLIKEKRETATLKCYPIPRHDTVYWYQQGPGQDPQFLISFYEKMQSDKGSIPDRFSAQQFSDYHSELNMSSLELGDSALYFCASSFSRVLAKNIQYFGAGTRLSVL.